This is a list of T cell receptor beta chains from one sample in a study of beta chain features in type 1 diabetes. Here immunoSEQ multiplex PCR was the method, and the copy in TCRdb shows in-frame clones only, minus some. The sample shows hundreds of thousands of clones, 15% to 19% of them seen only once. Sequences were obtained from naive CD4+ T cells from blood. The receptors shown here come from a man younger than 30 in good health. Each CDR3 is given with its conserved first and last residue. D genes are given only for firm matches. Some rows have no size entry. The others give once, few or many, or a class for an expanded clone.

CDR3 length: 14; V gene: TRBV18; clone size: NA; D gene: NA; J gene: TRBJ1-5; CDR3 protein: CASSPPGKNQPQHF; CDR3 DNA: TGTGCCAGCTCACCACCGGGTAAAAATCAGCCCCAGCATTTT
CDR3 length: 15; V gene: TRBV19; clone size: NA; D gene: NA; J gene: TRBJ1-2; CDR3 protein: CASIGEHEGLGSYTF; CDR3 DNA: TGTGCCAGTATAGGAGAACACGAGGGACTAGGGAGCTACACCTTC
CDR3 length: 14; V gene: TRBV7-7; clone size: NA; D gene: NA; J gene: TRBJ2-5; CDR3 protein: CASSLGGSEETQYF; CDR3 DNA: TGTGCTAGCAGCTTAGGGGGATCCGAAGAGACCCAGTACTTC
CDR3 length: 14; V gene: TRBV7-9; clone size: NA; D gene: NA; J gene: TRBJ1-2; CDR3 protein: CASSLEAVNYGYTF; CDR3 DNA: TGTGCCAGCAGCTTAGAGGCCGTGAACTATGGCTACACCTTC
CDR3 length: 14; V gene: TRBV2; clone size: NA; D gene: TRBD1; J gene: TRBJ1-4; CDR3 protein: CASKDRDRGWKLFF; CDR3 DNA: TGTGCCAGCAAGGACCGGGACAGGGGTTGGAAACTGTTTTTT
CDR3 length: 14; V gene: TRBV7-2; clone size: NA; D gene: TRBD1; J gene: TRBJ2-5; CDR3 protein: CASSPDRVQETQYF; CDR3 DNA: TGTGCCAGCAGCCCAGACAGGGTCCAAGAGACCCAGTACTTC
CDR3 length: 16; V gene: TRBV2; clone size: few; D gene: TRBD1; J gene: TRBJ1-4; CDR3 protein: CASSETGQEGDEKLFF; CDR3 DNA: TGTGCCAGCAGTGAAACCGGACAGGAAGGGGATGAAAAACTGTTTTTT
CDR3 length: 17; V gene: TRBV5-1; clone size: NA; D gene: TRBD1; J gene: TRBJ1-6; CDR3 protein: CASSIQQGAPPNSPLHF; CDR3 DNA: TGCGCCAGCAGCATACAACAGGGGGCGCCCCCAAATTCACCCCTCCACTTT
CDR3 length: 14; V gene: TRBV5-1; clone size: NA; D gene: NA; J gene: TRBJ1-6; CDR3 protein: CASSLAKLNSPLHF; CDR3 DNA: TGCGCCAGCAGCTTGGCTAAACTGAATTCACCCCTCCACTTT
CDR3 length: 15; V gene: TRBV5-1; clone size: few; D gene: NA; J gene: TRBJ1-4; CDR3 protein: CASSDLQGSDEKLFF; CDR3 DNA: TGCGCCAGCAGCGATCTCCAGGGATCGGATGAAAAACTGTTTTTT
CDR3 length: 14; V gene: TRBV25-1; clone size: NA; D gene: NA; J gene: TRBJ2-6; CDR3 protein: CASSVQAGANVLTF; CDR3 DNA: TGTGCCAGCAGTGTACAGGCTGGGGCCAACGTCCTGACTTTC